This T cell receptor (beta chain) derives from a study of OX40 agonist ivuxolimab in advanced cancers. Profiling relied on immunoSEQ multiplex PCR, and the TCRdb table lists in-frame clones only, not all of them. The top ten hold 0.33% of the sample, which has approximately 80,000 clones, about 92% seen once. This CDR3 comprises 21 residues. Trimming at V came to 1 base and at J to 2 bases, leaving 14 bases not matched to a gene. CDR1 SGHRS and CDR2 YFSETQ come from the germline V gene. The sequences come from CD4+ or CD8+ T cells sorted from blood, collected in a trial of the OX40 agonist ivuxolimab. The sequence was collected from an adult with an advanced solid tumor such as melanoma, head and neck, liver or kidney cancer. V gene TRBV5-1 combines with J gene TRBJ2-3; 15 positions agree with TRBD2. The CDR3, as DNA: TGCGCCAGCAGCTTGAGAGGGACGGGACTAGCGGGGGGCCCCTACACAGATACGCAGTATTTT. Translation: CASSLRGTGLAGGPYTDTQYF.